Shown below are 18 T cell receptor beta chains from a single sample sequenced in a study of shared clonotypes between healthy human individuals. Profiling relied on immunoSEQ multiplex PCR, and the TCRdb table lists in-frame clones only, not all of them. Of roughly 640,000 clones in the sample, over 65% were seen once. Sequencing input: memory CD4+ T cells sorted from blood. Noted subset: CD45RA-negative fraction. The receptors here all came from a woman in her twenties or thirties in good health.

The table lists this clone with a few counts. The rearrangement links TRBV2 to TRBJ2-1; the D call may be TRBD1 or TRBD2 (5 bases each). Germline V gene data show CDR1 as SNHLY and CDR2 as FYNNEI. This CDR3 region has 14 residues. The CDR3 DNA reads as TGTGCTTCGGCCAGGGAGAGCTCCTACAATGAGCAGTTCTTC. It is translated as CASARESSYNEQFF.

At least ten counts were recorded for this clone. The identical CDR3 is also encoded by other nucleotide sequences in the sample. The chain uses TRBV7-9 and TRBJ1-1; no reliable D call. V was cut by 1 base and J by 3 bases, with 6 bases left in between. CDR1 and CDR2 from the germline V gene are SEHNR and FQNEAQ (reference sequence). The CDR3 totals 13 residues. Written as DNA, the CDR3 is TGTGCCAGCAGCTTAGTGATGGACACTGAAGCTTTCTTT. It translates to CASSLVMDTEAFF.

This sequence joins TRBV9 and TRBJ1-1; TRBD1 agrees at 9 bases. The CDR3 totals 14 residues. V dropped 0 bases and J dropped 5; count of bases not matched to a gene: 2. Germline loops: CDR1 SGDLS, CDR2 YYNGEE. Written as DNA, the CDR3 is TGTGCCAGCAGCGTAGGGACAGGGGAGACTGAAGCTTTCTTT. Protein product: CASSVGTGETEAFF.

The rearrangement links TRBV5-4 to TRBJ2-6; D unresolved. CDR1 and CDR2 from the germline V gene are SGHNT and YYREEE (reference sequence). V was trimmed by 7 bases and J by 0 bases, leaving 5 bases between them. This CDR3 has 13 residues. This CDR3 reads CASAFSGANVLTF. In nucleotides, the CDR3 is TGTGCCAGCGCCTTCTCTGGGGCCAACGTCCTGACTTTC.

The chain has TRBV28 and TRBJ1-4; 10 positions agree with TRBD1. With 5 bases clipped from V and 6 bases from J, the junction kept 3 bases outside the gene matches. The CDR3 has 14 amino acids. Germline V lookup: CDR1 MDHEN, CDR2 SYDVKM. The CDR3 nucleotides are TGTGCCAGCAGTAGACAGGGGGCTTATGAAAAACTGTTTTTT. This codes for CASSRQGAYEKLFF.

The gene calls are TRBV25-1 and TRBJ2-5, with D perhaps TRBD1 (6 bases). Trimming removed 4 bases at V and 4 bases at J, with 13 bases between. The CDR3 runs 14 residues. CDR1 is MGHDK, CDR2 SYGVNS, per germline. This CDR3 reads CASSAQQGVETQYF. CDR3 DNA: TGTGCCAGCAGTGCCCAACAGGGAGTAGAGACCCAGTACTTC.

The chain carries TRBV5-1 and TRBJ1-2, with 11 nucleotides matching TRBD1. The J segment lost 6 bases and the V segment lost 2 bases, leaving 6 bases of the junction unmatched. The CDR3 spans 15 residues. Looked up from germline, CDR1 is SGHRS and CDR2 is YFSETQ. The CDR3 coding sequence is TGCGCCAGCAGCTTCCGGACAGGGGGCAACAATGGCTACACCTTC. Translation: CASSFRTGGNNGYTF.

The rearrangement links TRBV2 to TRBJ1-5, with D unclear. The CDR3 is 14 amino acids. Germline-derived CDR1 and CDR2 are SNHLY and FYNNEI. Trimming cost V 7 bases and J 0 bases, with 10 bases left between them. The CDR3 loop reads CASNQDGSNQPQHF. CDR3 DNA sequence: TGTGCCAGCAATCAGGACGGTAGCAATCAGCCCCAGCATTTT.

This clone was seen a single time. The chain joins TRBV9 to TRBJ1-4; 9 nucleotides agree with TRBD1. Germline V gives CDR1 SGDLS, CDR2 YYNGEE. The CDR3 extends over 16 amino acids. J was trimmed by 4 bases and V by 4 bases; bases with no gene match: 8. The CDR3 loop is CASSFGGQGLNEKLFF. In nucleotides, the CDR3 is TGTGCCAGCAGCTTTGGGGGACAGGGACTTAATGAAAAACTGTTTTTT.

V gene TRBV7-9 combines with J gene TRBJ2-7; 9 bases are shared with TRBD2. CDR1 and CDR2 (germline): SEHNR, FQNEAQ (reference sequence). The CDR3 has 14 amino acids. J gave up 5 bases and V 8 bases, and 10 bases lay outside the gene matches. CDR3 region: CASSTGTSIHEQYF. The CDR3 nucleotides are TGTGCCAGCTCCACCGGGACTAGCATCCACGAGCAGTACTTC.

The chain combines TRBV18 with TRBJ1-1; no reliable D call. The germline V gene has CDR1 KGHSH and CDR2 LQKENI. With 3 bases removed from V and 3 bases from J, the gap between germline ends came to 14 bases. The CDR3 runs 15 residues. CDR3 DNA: TGTGCCAGCTCACCCCTTGATACGGCTTACACTGAAGCTTTCTTT. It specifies CASSPLDTAYTEAFF.

CDR3 bases: TGCGCCAGCAGTGAGTCAGTAAGGGGGAATGAGCAGTTCTTC. Its translation: CASSESVRGNEQFF. V and J are TRBV10-1 and TRBJ2-1, with D perhaps TRBD1 (6 bases). Looked up from germline, CDR1 is WNHNN and CDR2 is SYGVQD (reference sequence). V lost 0 bases and J lost 7, with 10 bases in between. This CDR3 region has 14 residues.

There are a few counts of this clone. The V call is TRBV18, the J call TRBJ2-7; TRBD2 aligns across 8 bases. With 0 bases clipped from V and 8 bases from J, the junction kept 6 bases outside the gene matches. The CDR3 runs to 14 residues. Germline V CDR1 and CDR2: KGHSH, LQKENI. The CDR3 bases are TGTGCCAGCTCACCACCACCCGCGGGGGGTCAGCAGTACTTC. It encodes CASSPPPAGGQQYF.

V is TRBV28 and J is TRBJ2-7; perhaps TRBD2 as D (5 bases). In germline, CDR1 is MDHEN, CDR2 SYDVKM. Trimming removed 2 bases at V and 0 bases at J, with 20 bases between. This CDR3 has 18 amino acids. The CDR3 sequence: CASSLTSDWASLSYEQYF. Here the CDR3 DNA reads TGTGCCAGCAGTTTAACTTCGGATTGGGCTAGCCTCTCCTACGAGCAGTACTTC.

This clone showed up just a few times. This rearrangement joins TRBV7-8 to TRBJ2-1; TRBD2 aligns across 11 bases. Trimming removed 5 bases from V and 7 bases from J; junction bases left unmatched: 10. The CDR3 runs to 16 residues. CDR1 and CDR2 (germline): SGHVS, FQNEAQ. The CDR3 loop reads CASSLSRTSGSNEQFF. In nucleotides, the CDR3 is TGTGCCAGCAGCCTAAGCCGTACTAGCGGGAGTAATGAGCAGTTCTTC. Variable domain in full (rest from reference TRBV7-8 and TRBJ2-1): GAGVSQSPRYKVAKRGQDVALRCDPISGHVSLFWYQQALGQGPEFLTYFQNEAQLDKSGLPSDRFFAERPEGSVSTLKIQRTQQEDSAVYLCASSLSRTSGSNEQFFGPGTRLTVL.

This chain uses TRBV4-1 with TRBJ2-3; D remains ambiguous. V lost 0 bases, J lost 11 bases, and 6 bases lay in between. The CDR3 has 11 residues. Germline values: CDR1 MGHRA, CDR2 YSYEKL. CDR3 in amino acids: CASSQDGMQYF. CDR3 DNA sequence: TGCGCCAGCAGCCAAGATGGTATGCAGTATTTT.

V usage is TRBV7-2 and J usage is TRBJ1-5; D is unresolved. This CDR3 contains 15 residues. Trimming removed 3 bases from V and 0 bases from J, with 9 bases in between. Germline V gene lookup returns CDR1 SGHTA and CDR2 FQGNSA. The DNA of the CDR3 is TGTGCCAGCAGCTTCGAAACACTTAGCAATCAGCCCCAGCATTTT. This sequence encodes CASSFETLSNQPQHF.

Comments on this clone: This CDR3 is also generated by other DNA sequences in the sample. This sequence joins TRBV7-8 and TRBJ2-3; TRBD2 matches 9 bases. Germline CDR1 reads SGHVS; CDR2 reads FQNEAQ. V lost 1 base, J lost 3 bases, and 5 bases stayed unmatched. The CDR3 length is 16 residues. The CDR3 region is CASSLVAGVGTDTQYF. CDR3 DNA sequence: TGTGCCAGCAGCTTAGTAGCGGGAGTGGGGACAGATACGCAGTATTTT.